These 20 T cell receptor beta chains share one sample of origin, sequenced in a study of cytomegalovirus exposure and HLA in healthy donors. Generated by immunoSEQ multiplex PCR, the TCRdb table keeps only in-frame clones and is missing some. The profile shows 95,000 to 150,000 clones, 94% of them singletons. What was sequenced was PBMCs. Receptors originate from a woman under 30 in good health and CMV-seronegative.

The chain couples TRBV9 to TRBJ1-3; 7 bases align to TRBD1. Looked up from germline, CDR1 is SGDLS and CDR2 is YYNGEE. Unmatched junction bases numbered 3, after V lost 3 bases and J lost 0 bases. The CDR3 is 15 residues long. CDR3 region: CASSGQGSSGNTIYF. As DNA, the CDR3 is TGTGCCAGCAGCGGACAGGGAAGCTCTGGAAACACCATATATTTT.

The genes are TRBV29-1 and TRBJ1-5, with TRBD1 identical over 7 bases. CDR1 is SQVTM and CDR2 is ANQGSEA in the germline V gene. The J segment lost 5 bases and the V segment lost 6 bases, leaving 10 bases of the junction unmatched. This CDR3 region has 14 residues. The CDR3 DNA sequence: TGCAGCGTCGCCGGACAGGATGGTGATCAGCCCCAGCATTTT. Its protein product is CSVAGQDGDQPQHF.

The rearrangement joins TRBV11-3 to TRBJ2-7; 8 bases agree with TRBD2. Germline lookup yields CDR1 SGHNT and CDR2 YENEEA. With V trimmed by 4 bases and J by 6 bases, 14 bases remained unmatched. The CDR3 consists of 16 residues. The CDR3 DNA follows: TGTGCCAGCAGCTCTGCCAGTGCAGCGGGGGCAAGCGAGCAGTACTTC. It is translated as CASSSASAAGASEQYF.

The chain uses TRBV9 and TRBJ1-2, with D maybe TRBD1 (6 bases). V lost 4 bases and J 4 bases, leaving 11 bases between the germline ends. The germline V gene has CDR1 SGDLS and CDR2 YYNGEE. The CDR3 sequence is 13 residues long. CDR3 nucleotides: TGTGCCAGCAGCCAAACAGGGAGCTATGGCTACACCTTC. This sequence encodes CASSQTGSYGYTF. The full variable domain, in which reference TRBV9 and TRBJ1-2 provide the parts outside the CDR3, is DSGVTQTPKHLITATGQRVTLRCSPRSGDLSVYWYQQSLDQGLQFLIQYYNGEERAKGNILERFSAQQFPDLHSELNLSSLELGDSALYFCASSQTGSYGYTFGSGTRLTVV.

This sequence joins TRBV2 and TRBJ2-3; TRBD2 aligns across 13 bases. There are 16 residues in the CDR3. The germline V gene encodes CDR1 SNHLY and CDR2 FYNNEI. V lost 5 bases and J lost 3; bases outside the gene matches: 5. CDR3 sequence reads: CASSWKTSGGTDTQYF. The DNA for the CDR3 is TGTGCCAGCAGTTGGAAGACTAGCGGGGGGACAGATACGCAGTATTTT.

The chain joins TRBV18 to TRBJ1-1; D perhaps matches TRBD1 (6 bases). In germline, CDR1 is KGHSH, CDR2 LQKENI. V lost 4 bases to trimming and J lost 4 bases, with 16 bases between them. The CDR3 is made up of 15 amino acids. The CDR3, as DNA: TGTGCCAGCTCACTCGGACAGCCGACCACCACTGAAGCTTTCTTT. Its translation is CASSLGQPTTTEAFF. Complete variable domain (other parts from reference TRBV18 and TRBJ1-1): NAGVMQNPRHLVRRRGQEARLRCSPMKGHSHVYWYRQLPEEGLKFMVYLQKENIIDESGMPKERFSAEFPKEGPSILRIQQVVRGDSAAYFCASSLGQPTTTEAFFGQGTRLTVV.

The V and J genes are TRBV14 and TRBJ1-4; the match to TRBD1 covers 8 bases. V shed 3 bases, J shed 5 bases, and the junction held 2 bases outside the gene matches. Germline V gives CDR1 SGHDN, CDR2 FVKESK. CDR3 length: 14 residues. CDR3 sequence: CASSHRDRNEKLFF. In nucleotides, the CDR3 is TGTGCCAGCAGCCACCGGGACAGGAATGAAAAACTGTTTTTT.

This sequence joins TRBV29-1 and TRBJ1-2; D possibly corresponds to TRBD1 (6 bases). The CDR3 consists of 12 residues. Germline V gene data show CDR1 as SQVTM and CDR2 as ANQGSEA. V gave up 7 bases and J gave up 2 bases, with 11 bases separating them. The CDR3 is CSGGQGNYGYTF. The CDR3 nucleotides read TGCAGCGGCGGGCAGGGGAACTATGGCTACACCTTC.

The J gene is TRBJ2-7, the V gene TRBV30; D is possibly TRBD1 (6 bases). CDR1 and CDR2 (germline): GTSNPN, SVGIG (reference sequence). The CDR3 has 13 residues. Between the trimmed V and J ends, which lost 0 bases and 6 bases, there was a span of 12 bases. The CDR3 DNA reads as TGTGCCTGGAGTGTTTTCGCAGGGGCCGAGCAGTACTTC. It specifies CAWSVFAGAEQYF.

The chain recombines TRBV19 with TRBJ1-2, with D hard to call. The CDR3 contains 12 residues. Looked up from germline, CDR1 is LNHDA and CDR2 is SQIVND (reference sequence). With 0 bases removed from V and 7 bases from J, the gap between germline ends came to 6 bases. As DNA, the CDR3 is TGTGCCAGTAGTATAGAAGCCGGTGGCTACACCTTC. Protein: CASSIEAGGYTF.

The chain uses TRBV18 and TRBJ2-7; 11 nucleotides match TRBD2. The CDR3 loop spans 16 amino acids. The V and J ends lost 3 bases and 0 bases, in that order; junction bases with no gene match: 4. Germline V gene data show CDR1 as KGHSH and CDR2 as LQKENI. The CDR3 here is CASSPRLAGSSYEQYF. The CDR3 DNA reads as TGTGCCAGCTCACCGCGACTAGCGGGGAGCTCCTACGAGCAGTACTTC.

This chain connects TRBV9 to TRBJ1-1; 9 positions match TRBD1. Trimming at V came to 3 bases and at J to 2 bases, leaving 2 bases not matched to a gene. Germline lookup yields CDR1 SGDLS and CDR2 YYNGEE. The CDR3 has 14 amino acids. The chain's CDR3 is CASSATGGNTEAFF. In DNA, the CDR3 is TGTGCCAGCAGCGCTACAGGGGGCAACACTGAAGCTTTCTTT.

The genes are TRBV7-2 and TRBJ2-7; no firm D call. This CDR3 has 15 amino acids. In germline, CDR1 is SGHTA, CDR2 FQGNSA. Trimming cost V 0 bases and J 0 bases, with 9 bases left between them. CDR3 sequence reads: CASSLALPSSYEQYF. Written as DNA, the CDR3 is TGTGCCAGCAGCTTAGCCCTACCTAGCTCCTACGAGCAGTACTTC.

This sequence joins TRBV6-6 and TRBJ1-2; TRBD1 might be the D (5 bases). This CDR3 spans 16 amino acids. Germline V lookup: CDR1 MNHNY, CDR2 SVGAGI (reference sequence). V was pared by 10 bases and J by 0 bases, with 21 bases between. CDR3 in DNA: TGTGCCACCTCCCTGGGGCTGGGACTAGCTAACTATGGCTACACCTTC. Protein sequence: CATSLGLGLANYGYTF.

The rearrangement uses TRBV4-1 and TRBJ1-2; a possible D gene is TRBD1 (5 bases). Trimming left V 4 bases short and J 3 bases short, with 12 bases between. Germline V CDR1 and CDR2: MGHRA, YSYEKL. CDR3 length: 14 residues. The CDR3 is CASSPQAGHYGYTF. CDR3 sequence (DNA): TGCGCCAGCAGCCCCCAAGCGGGACACTATGGCTACACCTTC.

The chain employs TRBV5-4 and TRBJ1-5; possibly TRBD1 for D (6 bases). This CDR3 comprises 16 residues. CDR1 is SGHNT and CDR2 is YYREEE in the germline V gene (reference sequence). Trimming removed 0 bases from V and 3 bases from J, with 13 bases in between. As DNA, the CDR3 is TGTGCCAGCAGCTTGGGGGCTCAGGGACACAATCAGCCCCAGCATTTT. Protein product: CASSLGAQGHNQPQHF.

With regard to this clone: One junction end disagrees with the germline gene, perhaps due to a read error. The chain joins TRBV6-1 to TRBJ1-1, with 7 bases fitting TRBD1. CDR1 is MNHNS and CDR2 is SASEGT in the germline V gene. The CDR3 length is 13 residues. DNA of the CDR3: TGTGCCAGCAGGGAAGACAGGGACACTGAAGCTTTCTTT. It encodes CASREDRDTEAFF.

CDR3 sequence (DNA): TGTGCCAGCTCAACAAGTTACGAGCAGTACTTC. This sequence encodes CASSTSYEQYF. The chain couples TRBV6-5 to TRBJ2-7; no firm D call. CDR1 is MNHEY, CDR2 SVGAGI, per germline. V lost 8 bases, J lost 4 bases, and 9 bases lay in between. The CDR3 extends over 11 amino acids.

The chain combines TRBV10-2 with TRBJ1-1, with a weak D call TRBD1 (6 bases). Per the germline V gene, CDR1 is WSHSY and CDR2 is SAAADI. The CDR3 consists of 14 residues. Deletions cut 8 bases from V and 4 bases from J, with 17 bases between. The CDR3 DNA reads as TGCGCCAGCCATTCAGTTTCAGGGGCCACTGAAGCTTTCTTT. Its translation is CASHSVSGATEAFF.

The J gene is TRBJ2-5, the V gene TRBV28, with TRBD1 matching over 8 bases. The junction had 9 bases not matched to a gene; V was cut back by 7 bases and J by 5 bases. The length of the CDR3 is 14 residues. Germline CDR1 reads MDHEN; CDR2 reads SYDVKM. The CDR3: CASTAAGGRETQYF. CDR3 bases: TGTGCCAGCACTGCTGCAGGGGGCCGGGAGACCCAGTACTTC. Complete variable domain (other parts from reference TRBV28 and TRBJ2-5): DVKVTQSSRYLVKRTGEKVFLECVQDMDHENMFWYRQDPGLGLRLIYFSYDVKMKEKGDIPEGYSVSREKKERFSLILESASTNQTSMYLCASTAAGGRETQYFGPGTRLLVL.